The text below deals with one TCR beta chain. Its antigen remains undetermined. Base qualities are not at hand, and no much larger clone is one base apart. These data belong to a study of shared T cell receptors in the human thymus (dated by TCRdb to about 2021). Looking at the study overall: The study examined how self-reactive, shared T-cell receptor alpha chains are generated in the human thymus.

CDR1 and CDR2 are drawn from the germline V gene: SGHTA, FQGNSA. The germline V and J ends show losses of 4 bases and 2 bases respectively, and no gene match explains 18 bases of the junction. The CDR3 runs 19 residues from the cysteine to the phenylalanine. The read is trimmed to its CDR3 DNA, 57 bases read in frame from base 1. Library construction relied on the immunoSEQ multiplex PCR assay. TCRdb obtained this table from immuneACCESS and retained in-frame rearrangements with V and J assigned. These tables miss some clones; where compared with another copy, unresolved V genes account for less than half of the shortfall, and the remainder is unexplained. Counted in this sample were roughly 500,000 clones; about 84% of them appeared once. The ten top clones hold roughly 0.013% of the sample. These data are also associated with another study on human thymus T cells. As described in the second report: The donors were immunologically healthy infants in Finland who had open corrective cardiac surgery for congenital heart defects. Thymus tissue was collected as surgical resects that were removed during corrective cardiac surgery. V and J gene segment usage appeared biased in both thymic and peripheral blood repertoires. According to the related research, thymic TCR repertoires were highly overlapping among unrelated individuals. The study used under ten infant thymus samples plus four related peripheral blood samples to characterize TCR alpha and beta repertoires. The cohort included several male and a couple of female infants, with donor ages spanning 7 to 244 days. Thymocytes were freed from the tissue by mechanical means and kept at -70 degrees C as pellets of roughly 9-33 million cells. A QIAsymphony instrument was used to extract genomic DNA from frozen cell pellets. The immunoSEQ multiplex PCR assay was used to amplify the TCRB and TCRAD loci from a standardized amount of quality-controlled genomic DNA. The V(D)J region was spanned by amplicons of a length sufficient to cover the CDR3 and to identify V and J genes. Amplicon sequencing was performed on an Illumina platform through the commercial immunoSEQ service. Primer bias and sequencing errors were corrected using previously described methods, and TCRAD and TCRB definitions followed the IMGT database. Analysis of the repertoires was done with immunoSEQ Analyzer 3.0 and VDJTools and included basic statistics, V/J segment usage, diversity estimates, rarefaction and pairwise overlap. Chao1, ChaoE, Efron-Thisted, Shannon and inverse Simpson indices were used to estimate diversity, which was also estimated on datasets down-sampled to the smallest sample. For repertoire overlap, CDR3 nucleotide sequence, V gene and J gene had to match strictly, and clustering was done by Jaccard-based multidimensional scaling. On average, thymus samples gave about 810,000 unique TCRB clonotypes, whereas blood samples gave approximately 84,000.

This receptor was obtained from a boy younger than two with a congenital heart defect. Donor details come from another sample of the same person, matched by shared clones. The chain links TRBV7-2 with TRBJ2-5, with 8 junctional bases fitting TRBD2. The sample comprised thymocytes. The CDR3 is CASSSNSSGLARGQETQYF. The nucleotide sequence reads TGTGCCAGCAGCTCCAATTCCTCCGGACTAGCCCGTGGTCAAGAGACCCAGTACTTC.